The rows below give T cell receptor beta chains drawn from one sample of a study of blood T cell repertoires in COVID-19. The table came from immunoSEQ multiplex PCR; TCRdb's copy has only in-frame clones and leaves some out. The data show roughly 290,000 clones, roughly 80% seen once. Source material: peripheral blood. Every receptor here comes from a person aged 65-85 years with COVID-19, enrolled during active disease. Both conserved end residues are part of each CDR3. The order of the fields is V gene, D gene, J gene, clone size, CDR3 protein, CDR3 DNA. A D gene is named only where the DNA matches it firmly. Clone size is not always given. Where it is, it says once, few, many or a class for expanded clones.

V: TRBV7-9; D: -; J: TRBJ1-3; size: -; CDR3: CASSLPRHSGNTIYF; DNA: TGTGCCAGCAGCTTACCGAGGCACTCTGGAAACACCATATATTTT
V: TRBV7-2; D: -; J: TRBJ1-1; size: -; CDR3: CASSLPFNTEAFF; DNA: TGTGCCAGCAGCTTACCCTTTAACACTGAAGCTTTCTTT
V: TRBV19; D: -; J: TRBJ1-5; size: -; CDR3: CASSIEAASRREPQHF; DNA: TGTGCCAGTAGTATAGAGGCGGCATCGAGGCGGGAACCCCAGCATTTT
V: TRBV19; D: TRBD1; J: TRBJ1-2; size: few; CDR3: CASSPQGANYGYTF; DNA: TGTGCCAGTAGTCCACAGGGGGCGAACTATGGCTACACCTTC
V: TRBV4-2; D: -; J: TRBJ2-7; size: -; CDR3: CASSPNEAHEQYF; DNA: TGTGCCAGCAGCCCTAATGAGGCCCACGAGCAGTACTTC
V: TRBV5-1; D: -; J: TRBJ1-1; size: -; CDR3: CASSSWGSSDTEAFF; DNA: TGCGCCAGCAGCTCCTGGGGCAGTTCAGACACTGAAGCTTTCTTT
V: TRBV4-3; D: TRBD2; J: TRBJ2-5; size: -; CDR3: CASSQQHLPGLAGVETQYF; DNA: TGCGCCAGCAGCCAACAACATCTCCCGGGACTAGCGGGAGTAGAGACCCAGTACTTC
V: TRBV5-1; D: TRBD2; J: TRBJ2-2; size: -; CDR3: CASSFSGGHTGELFF; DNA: TGCGCCAGCAGCTTCAGCGGGGGACACACCGGGGAGCTGTTTTTT
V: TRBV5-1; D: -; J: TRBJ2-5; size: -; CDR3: CASSLAGFQQETQYF; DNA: TGCGCCAGCAGCTTGGCAGGGTTTCAACAAGAGACCCAGTACTTC
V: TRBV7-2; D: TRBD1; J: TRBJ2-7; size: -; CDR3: CASSLRGQGSHYEQYF; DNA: TGTGCCAGCAGCTTACGCGGACAGGGGTCACACTACGAGCAGTACTTC
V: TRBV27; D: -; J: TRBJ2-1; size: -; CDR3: CASSTDTGQFF; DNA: TGTGCCAGCAGTACCGACACTGGGCAGTTCTTC
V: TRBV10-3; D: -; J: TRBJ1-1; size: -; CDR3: CAISESRGEFEAFF; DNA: TGTGCCATCAGTGAGTCGCGGGGGGAGTTTGAAGCTTTCTTT
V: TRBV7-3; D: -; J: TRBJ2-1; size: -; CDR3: CASSSLRWGGEQFF; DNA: TGTGCCAGCAGCTCGCTTAGGTGGGGAGGTGAGCAGTTCTTC
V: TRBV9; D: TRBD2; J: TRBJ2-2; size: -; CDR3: CASSVGAGGRTGELFF; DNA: TGTGCCAGCAGCGTAGGAGCGGGGGGGCGTACCGGGGAGCTGTTTTTT
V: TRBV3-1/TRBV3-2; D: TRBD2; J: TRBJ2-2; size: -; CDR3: CASMQSGRPGELFF; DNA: TGTGCCAGCATGCAGAGCGGGAGGCCCGGGGAGCTGTTTTTT
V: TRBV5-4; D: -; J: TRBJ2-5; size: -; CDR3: CASSLTGLDQETQYF; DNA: TGTGCCAGCAGCTTGACAGGGCTAGACCAAGAGACCCAGTACTTC
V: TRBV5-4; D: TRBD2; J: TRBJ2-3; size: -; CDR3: CASSLVPSGGSRSDTQYF; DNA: TGTGCCAGCAGCTTGGTTCCTAGCGGGGGGTCTCGATCAGATACGCAGTATTTT
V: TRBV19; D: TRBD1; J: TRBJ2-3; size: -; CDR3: CASTGQGAVDTQYF; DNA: TGTGCCAGCACCGGACAGGGGGCCGTAGATACGCAGTATTTT
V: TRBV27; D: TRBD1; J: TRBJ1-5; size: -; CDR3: CASRGQAAGPQHF; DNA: TGTGCCAGCAGGGGACAGGCCGCCGGGCCCCAGCATTTT
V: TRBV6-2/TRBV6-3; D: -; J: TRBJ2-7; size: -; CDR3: CASSYRSPGQYF; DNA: TGTGCCAGCAGTTACCGTTCCCCGGGGCAGTACTTC
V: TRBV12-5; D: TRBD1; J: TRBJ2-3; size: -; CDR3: CASGPGQGPDTQYF; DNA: TGTGCTAGTGGTCCGGGACAGGGCCCAGATACGCAGTATTTT
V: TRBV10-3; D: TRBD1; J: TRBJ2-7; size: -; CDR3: CAIMGRDRGSEQYF; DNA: TGTGCCATCATGGGTCGGGACAGGGGCTCCGAGCAGTACTTC
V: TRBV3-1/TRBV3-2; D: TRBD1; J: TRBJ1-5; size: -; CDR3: CASSRQGDGNQPQHF; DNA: TGTGCCAGCAGCCGACAGGGGGACGGCAATCAGCCCCAGCATTTT
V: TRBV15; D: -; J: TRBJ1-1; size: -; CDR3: CATSSASGVPEAFF; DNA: TGTGCCACCAGCAGTGCATCAGGGGTCCCTGAAGCTTTCTTT
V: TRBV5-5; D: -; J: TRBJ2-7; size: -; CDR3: CASSETGGVLYEQYF; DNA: TGTGCCAGCAGCGAAACTGGCGGAGTTCTCTACGAGCAGTACTTC
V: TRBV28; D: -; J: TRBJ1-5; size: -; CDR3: CASSFPRTFSNQPQHF; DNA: TGTGCCAGCAGTTTCCCCAGGACATTTAGCAATCAGCCCCAGCATTTT
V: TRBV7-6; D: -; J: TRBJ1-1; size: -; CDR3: CASSLAEGGEAFF; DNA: TGTGCCAGCAGCTTAGCGGAGGGAGGGGAAGCTTTCTTT
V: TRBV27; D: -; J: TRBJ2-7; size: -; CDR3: CASSSPGPAGQYF; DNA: TGTGCCAGCAGTTCCCCAGGCCCTGCTGGGCAGTACTTC
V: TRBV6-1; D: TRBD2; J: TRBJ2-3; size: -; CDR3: CASSEFSGRVGTDTQYF; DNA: TGTGCCAGCAGTGAATTTAGCGGGAGAGTCGGCACAGATACGCAGTATTTT
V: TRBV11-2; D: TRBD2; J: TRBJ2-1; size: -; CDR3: CASSPGLAGGLTYNEQFF; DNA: TGTGCCAGCAGCCCCGGACTAGCGGGGGGCCTCACCTACAATGAGCAGTTCTTC
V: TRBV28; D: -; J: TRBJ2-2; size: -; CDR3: CASSLFIGGGELFF; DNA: TGTGCCAGCAGTTTATTCATAGGGGGCGGGGAGCTGTTTTTT
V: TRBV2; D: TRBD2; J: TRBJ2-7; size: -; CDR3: CASSVAGPPYEQYF; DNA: TGTGCCAGCAGTGTAGCGGGCCCCCCATACGAGCAGTACTTC
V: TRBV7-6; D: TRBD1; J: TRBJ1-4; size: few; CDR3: CASSQTGSEKLFF; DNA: TGTGCCAGCAGCCAGACAGGGAGTGAAAAACTGTTTTTT
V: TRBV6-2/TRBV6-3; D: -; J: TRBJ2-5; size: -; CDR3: CASSYSTGETQYF; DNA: TGTGCCAGCAGTTACTCGACTGGAGAGACCCAGTACTTC
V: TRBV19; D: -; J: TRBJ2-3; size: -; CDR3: CASSINLAPVDTQYF; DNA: TGTGCCAGTAGTATAAACCTAGCTCCTGTTGATACGCAGTATTTT
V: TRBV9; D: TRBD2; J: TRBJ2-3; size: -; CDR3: CASSARTSGGVTTSTDTQYF; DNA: TGTGCCAGCAGCGCTCGGACTAGCGGGGGGGTGACAACTAGCACAGATACGCAGTATTTT
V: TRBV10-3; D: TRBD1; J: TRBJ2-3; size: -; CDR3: CAIRDRAGDTQYF; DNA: TGTGCCATCAGGGACAGGGCGGGAGATACGCAGTATTTT
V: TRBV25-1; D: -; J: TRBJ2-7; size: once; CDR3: CAGAPQGSYEQYF; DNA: TGTGCCGGGGCCCCACAGGGATCCTACGAGCAGTACTTC
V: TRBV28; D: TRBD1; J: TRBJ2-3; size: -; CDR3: CASSPPRQGGTDTQYF; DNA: TGTGCCAGCAGTCCTCCAAGACAGGGTGGCACAGATACGCAGTATTTT
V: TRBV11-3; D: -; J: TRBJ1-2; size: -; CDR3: CASSLESSAVNYGYTF; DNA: TGTGCCAGCAGCTTAGAATCTTCTGCAGTTAACTATGGCTACACCTTC
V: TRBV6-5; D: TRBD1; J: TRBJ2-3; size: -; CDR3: CASRRQGIDTQYF; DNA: TGTGCCAGCAGGCGACAGGGGATAGATACGCAGTATTTT
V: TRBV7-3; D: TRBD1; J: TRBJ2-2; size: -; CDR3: CASSPQGADGELFF; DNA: TGTGCCAGCAGCCCACAGGGGGCGGACGGGGAGCTGTTTTTT
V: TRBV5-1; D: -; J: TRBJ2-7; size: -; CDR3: CASSVGPTRDYEQYF; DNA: TGCGCCAGCAGCGTTGGCCCAACTCGGGACTACGAGCAGTACTTC
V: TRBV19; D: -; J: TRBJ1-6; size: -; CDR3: CASSIGTLNSPLHF; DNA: TGTGCCAGTAGTATCGGGACTCTCAATTCACCCCTCCACTTT
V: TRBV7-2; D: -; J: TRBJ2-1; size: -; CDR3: CASSQDPAREQFF; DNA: TGTGCCAGCAGCCAAGATCCCGCCAGGGAGCAGTTCTTC
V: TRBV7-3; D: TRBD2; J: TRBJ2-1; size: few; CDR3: CASSRRTSGAEQFF; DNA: TGTGCCAGCAGCAGGCGGACTAGCGGGGCCGAGCAGTTCTTC
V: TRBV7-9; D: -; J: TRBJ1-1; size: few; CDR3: CASSLAGVNTEAFF; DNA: TGTGCCAGCAGCTTAGCGGGCGTGAACACTGAAGCTTTCTTT
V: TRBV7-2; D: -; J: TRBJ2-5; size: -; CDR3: CASSLVMPGETQYF; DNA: TGTGCCAGCAGCTTAGTAATGCCGGGAGAGACCCAGTACTTC
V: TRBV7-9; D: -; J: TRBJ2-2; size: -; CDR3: CASSLLALGELFF; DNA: TGTGCCAGCAGCTTATTGGCTCTCGGGGAGCTGTTTTTT